This T cell receptor (beta chain) was sequenced during a study of beta chain features in type 1 diabetes. The overall study: Over all samples combined, about 100,000,000 sorted cells were examined.

This clone was seen repeatedly, ten times or more. Its antigen remains unknown. Only one heparinised blood draw was taken per donor, and its volume averaged approximately 0.11 L. Sort purity for all populations was recorded as exceeding 98%. V shed 5 bases, J shed 0 bases, and the junction held 4 bases outside the gene matches. The germline CDR1 and CDR2 sequences are MDHEN and SYDVKM. The CDR3 covers 15 residues. The isolated RNA, all of it, was reverse transcribed, so expressed TCRB transcripts were what got sequenced. Produced via immunoSEQ multiplex PCR; TCRdb's table is partial and in-frame only. Of hundreds of thousands of clones in the sample, 11% to 15% are singletons; the top ten hold 0.035% to 0.04%. Overall study results and limits: The similarity of naive, central memory and Treg TCRB repertoires appeared greater among patients than among healthy donors.

The receptor was derived from a man aged 25 to 45 in good health. The genes are TRBV28 and TRBJ2-1, with 7 bases fitting TRBD2. Sequences were obtained from naive CD4+ T cells from blood. CDR3 sequence reads: CASSTSAGSYNEQFF. DNA of the CDR3: TGTGCCAGCAGTACTAGCGCCGGCTCCTACAATGAGCAGTTCTTC.